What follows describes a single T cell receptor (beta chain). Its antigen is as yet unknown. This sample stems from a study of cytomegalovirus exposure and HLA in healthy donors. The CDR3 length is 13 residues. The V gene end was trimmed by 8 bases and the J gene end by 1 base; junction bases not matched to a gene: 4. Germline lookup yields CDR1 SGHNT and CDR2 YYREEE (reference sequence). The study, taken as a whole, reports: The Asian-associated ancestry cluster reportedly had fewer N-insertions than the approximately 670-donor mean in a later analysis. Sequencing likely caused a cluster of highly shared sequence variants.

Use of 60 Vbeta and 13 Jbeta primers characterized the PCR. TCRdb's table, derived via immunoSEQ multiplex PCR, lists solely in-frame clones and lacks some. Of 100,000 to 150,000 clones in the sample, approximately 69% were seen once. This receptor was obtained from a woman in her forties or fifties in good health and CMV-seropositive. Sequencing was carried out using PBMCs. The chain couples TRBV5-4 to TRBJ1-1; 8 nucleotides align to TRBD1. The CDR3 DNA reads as TGTGCCAGTTTACAGGGGGGGAACACTGAAGCTTTCTTT. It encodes CASLQGGNTEAFF. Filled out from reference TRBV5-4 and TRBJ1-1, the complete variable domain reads ETGVTQSPTHLIKTRGQQVTLRCSSQSGHNTVSWYQQALGQGPQFIFQYYREEENGRGNFPPRFSGLQFPNYSSELNVNALELDDSALYLCASLQGGNTEAFFGQGTRLTVV.